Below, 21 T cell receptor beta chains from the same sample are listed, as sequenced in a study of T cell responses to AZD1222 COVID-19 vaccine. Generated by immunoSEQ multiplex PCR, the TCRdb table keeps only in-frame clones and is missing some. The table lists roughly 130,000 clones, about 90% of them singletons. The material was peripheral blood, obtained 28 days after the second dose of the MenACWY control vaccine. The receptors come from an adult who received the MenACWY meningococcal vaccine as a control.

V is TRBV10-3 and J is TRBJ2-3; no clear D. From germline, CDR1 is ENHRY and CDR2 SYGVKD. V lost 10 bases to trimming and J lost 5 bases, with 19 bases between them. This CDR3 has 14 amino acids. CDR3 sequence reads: CATAPEHSLDTQYF. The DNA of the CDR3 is TGTGCCACCGCCCCCGAACATTCATTAGATACGCAGTATTTT.

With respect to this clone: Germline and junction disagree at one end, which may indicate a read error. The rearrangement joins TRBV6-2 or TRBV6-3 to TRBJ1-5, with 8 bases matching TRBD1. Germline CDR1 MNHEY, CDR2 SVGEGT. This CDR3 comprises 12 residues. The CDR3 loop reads CASSPGTGRSDF. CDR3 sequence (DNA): TGTGCCAGCAGCCCCGGGACAGGCCGCTCAGATTTT.

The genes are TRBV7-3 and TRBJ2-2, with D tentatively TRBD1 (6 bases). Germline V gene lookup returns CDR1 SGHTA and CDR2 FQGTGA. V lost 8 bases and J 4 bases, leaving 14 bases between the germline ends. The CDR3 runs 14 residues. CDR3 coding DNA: TGTGCCAGCTCCCCCCAGGGGTCCACCGGGGAGCTGTTTTTT. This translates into CASSPQGSTGELFF.

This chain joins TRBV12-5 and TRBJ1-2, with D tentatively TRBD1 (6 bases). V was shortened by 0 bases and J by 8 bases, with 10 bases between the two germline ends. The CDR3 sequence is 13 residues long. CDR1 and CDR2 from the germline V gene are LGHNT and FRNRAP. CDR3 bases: TGTGCTAGTGGTTTGGTATTCGGGGGCGGCTACACCTTC. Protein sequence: CASGLVFGGGYTF.

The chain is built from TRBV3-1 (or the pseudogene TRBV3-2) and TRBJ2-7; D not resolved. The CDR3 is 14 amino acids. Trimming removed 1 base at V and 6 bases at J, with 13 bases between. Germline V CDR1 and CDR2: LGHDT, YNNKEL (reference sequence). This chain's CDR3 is CASSQGHLIGEQYF. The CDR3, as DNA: TGTGCCAGCAGCCAAGGGCATTTGATCGGCGAGCAGTACTTC.

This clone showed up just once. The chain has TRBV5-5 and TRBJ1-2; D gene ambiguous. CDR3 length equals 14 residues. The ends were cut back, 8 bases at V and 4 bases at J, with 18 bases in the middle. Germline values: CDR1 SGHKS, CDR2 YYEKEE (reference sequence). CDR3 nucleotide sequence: TGTGCCAGTTTTGCTAACCCTGTCCCCTATGGCTACACCTTC. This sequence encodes CASFANPVPYGYTF.

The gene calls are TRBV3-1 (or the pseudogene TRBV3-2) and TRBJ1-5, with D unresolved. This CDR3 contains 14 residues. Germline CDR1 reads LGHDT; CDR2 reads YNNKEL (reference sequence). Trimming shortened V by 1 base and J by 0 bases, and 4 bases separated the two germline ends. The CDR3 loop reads CASSQADSNQPQHF. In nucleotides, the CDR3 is TGTGCCAGCAGCCAAGCCGATAGCAATCAGCCCCAGCATTTT.

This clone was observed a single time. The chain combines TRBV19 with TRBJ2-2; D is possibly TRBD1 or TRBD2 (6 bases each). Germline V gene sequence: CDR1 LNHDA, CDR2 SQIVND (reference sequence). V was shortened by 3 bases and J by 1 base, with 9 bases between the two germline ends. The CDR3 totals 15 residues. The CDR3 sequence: CASSMGGQNTGELFF. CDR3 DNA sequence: TGTGCCAGTAGTATGGGGGGACAGAACACCGGGGAGCTGTTTTTT. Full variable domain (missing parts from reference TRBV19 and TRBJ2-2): DGGITQSPKYLFRKEGQNVTLSCEQNLNHDAMYWYRQDPGQGLRLIYYSQIVNDFQKGDIAEGYSVSREKKESFPLTVTSAQKNPTAFYLCASSMGGQNTGELFFGEGSRLTVL.

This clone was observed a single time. In nucleotides, the CDR3 is TGTGCCAGCACCTTCTTTGGGGAGACCCAGTACTTC. It yields the protein CASTFFGETQYF. This sequence joins TRBV2 and TRBJ2-5, with no clear D. This CDR3 has 12 residues. The germline gives CDR1 SNHLY, CDR2 FYNNEI. The V end lost 7 bases, the J end lost 5 bases, and 11 bases lay between the germline ends.

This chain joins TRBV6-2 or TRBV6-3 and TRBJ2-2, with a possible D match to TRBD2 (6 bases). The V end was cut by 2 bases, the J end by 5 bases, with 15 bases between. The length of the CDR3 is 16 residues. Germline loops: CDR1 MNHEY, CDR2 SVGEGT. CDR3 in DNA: TGTGCCAGCAGTTACGTTGGGACTCTCACTACCGGGGAGCTGTTTTTT. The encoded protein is CASSYVGTLTTGELFF.

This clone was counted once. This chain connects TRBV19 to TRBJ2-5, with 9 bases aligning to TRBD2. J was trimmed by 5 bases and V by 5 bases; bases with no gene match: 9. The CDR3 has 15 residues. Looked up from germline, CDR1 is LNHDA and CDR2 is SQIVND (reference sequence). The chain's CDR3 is CASSLGGTSLETQYF. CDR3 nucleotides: TGTGCCAGTAGTCTCGGCGGGACTAGCCTTGAGACCCAGTACTTC.

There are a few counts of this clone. CDR3 nucleotides: TGTGCCAGCAGCTTAGTCACCGGGGAGCTGTTTTTT. Protein sequence: CASSLVTGELFF. The chain carries TRBV11-2 and TRBJ2-2, with D uncertain. V lost 1 base to trimming and J lost 4 bases, with 1 base between them. CDR3 length: 12 residues. Germline V CDR1 and CDR2: SGHAT, FQNNGV. The full variable domain, in which reference TRBV11-2 and TRBJ2-2 provide the parts outside the CDR3, is EAGVAQSPRYKIIEKRQSVAFWCNPISGHATLYWYQQILGQGPKLLIQFQNNGVVDDSQLPKDRFSAERLKGVDSTLKIQPAKLEDSAVYLCASSLVTGELFFGEGSRLTVL.

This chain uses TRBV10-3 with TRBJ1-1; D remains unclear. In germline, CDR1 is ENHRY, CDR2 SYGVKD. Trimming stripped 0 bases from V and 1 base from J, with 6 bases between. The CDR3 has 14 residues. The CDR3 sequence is CAISESDGNTEAFF. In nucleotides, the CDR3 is TGTGCCATCAGTGAGTCCGACGGGAACACTGAAGCTTTCTTT.

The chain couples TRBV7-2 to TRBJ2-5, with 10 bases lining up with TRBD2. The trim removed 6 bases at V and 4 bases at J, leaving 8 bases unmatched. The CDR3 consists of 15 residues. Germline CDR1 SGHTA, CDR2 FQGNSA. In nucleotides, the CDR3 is TGTGCCAGCAGTTCTAGCGGGAGTGTATTAGAGACCCAGTACTTC. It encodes CASSSSGSVLETQYF.

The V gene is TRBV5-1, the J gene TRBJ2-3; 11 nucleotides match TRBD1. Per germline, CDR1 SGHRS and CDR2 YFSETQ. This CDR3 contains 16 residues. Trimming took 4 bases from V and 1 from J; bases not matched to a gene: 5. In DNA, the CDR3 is TGCGCCAGCAGCGAAAGGACAGGGGGCGGCACAGATACGCAGTATTTT. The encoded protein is CASSERTGGGTDTQYF.

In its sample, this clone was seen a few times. The CDR3 bases are TGTGCCAGCAGTTTACAAGGGATCCACTTCTACGAGCAGTACTTC. This sequence encodes CASSLQGIHFYEQYF. This sequence joins TRBV27 and TRBJ2-7; D is unclear. CDR1 MNHEY and CDR2 SMNVEV come from the germline V gene (reference sequence). Deletions cut 2 bases from V and 3 bases from J, with 14 bases between. CDR3 length equals 15 residues.

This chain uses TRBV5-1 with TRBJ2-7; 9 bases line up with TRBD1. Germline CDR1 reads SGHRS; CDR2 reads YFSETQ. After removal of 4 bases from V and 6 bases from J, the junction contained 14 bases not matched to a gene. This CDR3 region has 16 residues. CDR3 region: CASSPALAGQGGEQYF. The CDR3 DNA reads TGCGCCAGCAGCCCGGCGCTGGCGGGACAGGGCGGCGAGCAGTACTTC.

CDR3: CASSQDMGTNEKLFF. In DNA form, the CDR3 reads TGCGCCAGCAGCCAAGATATGGGGACTAATGAAAAACTGTTTTTT. The gene calls are TRBV4-3 and TRBJ1-4, with no clear D. Trimming took off 0 bases at V and 2 bases at J, with 7 bases between the two ends. CDR3 length equals 15 residues. Germline V gene lookup returns CDR1 LGHNA and CDR2 YSLEER.

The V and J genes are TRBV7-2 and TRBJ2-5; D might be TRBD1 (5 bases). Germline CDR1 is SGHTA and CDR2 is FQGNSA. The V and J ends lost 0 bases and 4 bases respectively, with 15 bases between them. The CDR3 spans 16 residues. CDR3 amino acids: CASSLAAQGVSETQYF. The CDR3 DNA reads TGTGCCAGCAGCTTAGCGGCTCAGGGTGTGTCAGAGACCCAGTACTTC. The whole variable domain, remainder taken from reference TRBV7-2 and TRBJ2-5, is GAGVSQSPSNKVTEKGKDVELRCDPISGHTALYWYRQSLGQGLEFLIYFQGNSAPDKSGLPSDRFSAERTGGSVSTLTIQRTQQEDSAVYLCASSLAAQGVSETQYFGPGTRLLVL.

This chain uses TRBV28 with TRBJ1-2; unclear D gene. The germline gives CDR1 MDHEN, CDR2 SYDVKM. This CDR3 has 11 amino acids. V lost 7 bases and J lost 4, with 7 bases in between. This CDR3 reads CASKEVYGYTF. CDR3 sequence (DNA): TGTGCCAGCAAAGAGGTCTATGGCTACACCTTC.

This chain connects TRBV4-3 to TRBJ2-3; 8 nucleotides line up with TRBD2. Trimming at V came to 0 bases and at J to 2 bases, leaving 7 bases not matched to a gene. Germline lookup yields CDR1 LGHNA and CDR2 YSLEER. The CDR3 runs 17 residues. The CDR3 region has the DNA TGCGCCAGCAGCCAAGATAATAGCGGGGCCACCACAGATACGCAGTATTTT. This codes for CASSQDNSGATTDTQYF.